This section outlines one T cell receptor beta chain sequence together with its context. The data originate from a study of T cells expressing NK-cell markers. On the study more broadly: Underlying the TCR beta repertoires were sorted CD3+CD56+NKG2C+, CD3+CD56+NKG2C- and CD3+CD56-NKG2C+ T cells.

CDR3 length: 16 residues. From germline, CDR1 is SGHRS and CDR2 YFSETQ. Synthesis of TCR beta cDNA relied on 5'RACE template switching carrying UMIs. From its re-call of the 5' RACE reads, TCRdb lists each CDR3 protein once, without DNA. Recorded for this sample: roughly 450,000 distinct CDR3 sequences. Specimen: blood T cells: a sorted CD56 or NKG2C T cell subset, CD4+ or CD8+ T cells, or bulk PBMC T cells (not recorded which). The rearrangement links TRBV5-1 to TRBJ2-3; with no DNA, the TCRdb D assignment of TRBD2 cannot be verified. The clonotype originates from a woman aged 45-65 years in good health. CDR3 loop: CASSLDLAGGPNTQYF.